These 11 T cell receptor beta chains were all obtained from the same sample, sequenced in a study of cytomegalovirus exposure and HLA in healthy donors. Researchers ran the PCR with 60 Vbeta and 13 Jbeta primers. TCRdb keeps only in-frame clones here, not all; method: immunoSEQ multiplex PCR. The profile covers approximately 200,000 clones, with roughly 80% appearing a single time and around 1.6% taken by the ten largest. The sequenced sample was PBMCs. These receptors were obtained from a woman between 18 and 29 years old in good health and CMV-seronegative.

In regard to this clone: One end of the junction varies from germline; a read error may be responsible. V is TRBV7-9 and J is TRBJ2-1; perhaps TRBD2 as D (6 bases). Germline lookup yields CDR1 SEHNR and CDR2 FQNEAQ (reference sequence). The CDR3 has 18 amino acids. CDR3 nucleotides: TGTTCCAGCAGCTTAGCGGAGTGGGCGGGCGCCTCCTACAATGAGCAGTTCTTC. It specifies CSSSLAEWAGASYNEQFF. The entire variable domain, with the rest obtained from reference TRBV7-9 and TRBJ2-1, is as follows: DTGVSQNPRHKITKRGQNVTFRCDPISEHNRLYWYRQTLGQGPEFLTYFQNEAQLEKSRLLSDRFSAERPKGSFSTLEIQRTEQGDSAMYLCSSSLAEWAGASYNEQFFGPGTRLTVL.

In DNA, the CDR3 is TGTGCCAGCAGCTTAGGTGGAGATCAGCCCCAGCATTTT. Its translation is CASSLGGDQPQHF. The V call is TRBV7-6, the J call TRBJ1-5; the D is unclear. CDR1 and CDR2 from the germline V gene are SGHVS and FNYEAQ. The CDR3 contains 13 residues. Trimming removed 1 base at V and 5 bases at J, with 6 bases between.

The CDR3 sequence is CASSLPGLDIQYF. The CDR3 coding sequence is TGTGCCAGCAGTCTCCCCGGACTGGACATTCAGTACTTC. This chain connects TRBV28 to TRBJ2-4; TRBD2 might be the D (5 bases). The length of the CDR3 is 13 residues. Germline CDR1 and CDR2: MDHEN and SYDVKM. V dropped 5 bases and J dropped 8 bases, with 13 bases sitting between them.

The V gene is TRBV27, the J gene TRBJ2-5, with TRBD2 matching over 7 bases. V trimming: 2 bases; J trimming: 3 bases; junction bases outside the gene matches: 0. The CDR3 contains 13 residues. The germline CDR1 and CDR2 sequences are MNHEY and SMNVEV (reference sequence). The CDR3 loop reads CASSLGGEETQYF. The DNA for the CDR3 is TGTGCCAGCAGTTTAGGGGGGGAAGAGACCCAGTACTTC.

The J gene is TRBJ2-5, the V gene TRBV6-5, with 7 nucleotides matching TRBD2. The DNA end is more similar to TRBJ2-7, so the J call may be wrong. Germline CDR1 reads MNHEY; CDR2 reads SVGAGI. The CDR3 length is 14 residues. In nucleotides, the CDR3 is TGTGCCAGCAGCCAAAGCGGGACCCCCTACGAGCAGTACTTC. It is translated as CASSQSGTPYEQYF.

The chain uses TRBV19 and TRBJ2-6, with 10 positions matching TRBD1. The CDR3 length is 19 residues. Germline V gene sequence: CDR1 LNHDA, CDR2 SQIVND (reference sequence). V lost 6 bases and J lost 1; bases outside the gene matches: 12. The CDR3 region has the DNA TGTGCCAGTAGAACTGCTCCGGGACAGGGGCCATCTGGGGCCAACGTCCTGACTTTC. This gives the protein CASRTAPGQGPSGANVLTF.

The rearrangement links TRBV14 to TRBJ2-7; TRBD2 agrees at 9 bases. Germline V gene sequence: CDR1 SGHDN, CDR2 FVKESK. The CDR3 sequence is 15 residues long. The V segment lost 3 bases and the J segment 4 bases; nucleotides outside the gene matches: 7. The CDR3 DNA follows: TGTGCCAGCAGCCACCGACTAGCGGACGTTTACGAGCAGTACTTC. Encoded protein: CASSHRLADVYEQYF.

This rearrangement joins TRBV7-3 to TRBJ2-5; no clear D. The CDR3 length is 11 residues. The germline CDR1 and CDR2 sequences are SGHTA and FQGTGA. With 5 bases removed from V and 5 bases from J, the gap between germline ends came to 6 bases. CDR3 sequence reads: CASSNRETQYF. As DNA, the CDR3 is TGTGCCAGCAGCAATCGGGAGACCCAGTACTTC.

V usage is TRBV7-3 and J usage is TRBJ2-2; 9 bases agree with TRBD2. V was pared by 5 bases and J by 7 bases, with 8 bases of the junction left unmatched. Germline V gene sequence: CDR1 SGHTA, CDR2 FQGTGA. The CDR3 totals 15 residues. CDR3 sequence: CASSASGTSYGELFF. CDR3 DNA: TGTGCCAGCAGCGCCTCCGGGACTAGCTACGGGGAGCTGTTTTTT.

V usage is TRBV28 and J usage is TRBJ1-2; the D gene is possibly TRBD1 (6 bases). Germline CDR1 reads MDHEN; CDR2 reads SYDVKM. The CDR3 extends over 12 amino acids. The germline V and J ends were trimmed by 0 bases and 7 bases, with 6 bases remaining between them. The CDR3 bases are TGTGCCAGCAGTTTATGGGGGGCTGGCTACACCTTC. Amino acid sequence: CASSLWGAGYTF.

The V call is TRBV2, the J call TRBJ2-5; tentative D call: TRBD1 (5 bases). Between the trimmed V and J ends, which lost 7 bases and 2 bases, there was a span of 17 bases. The CDR3 has 15 amino acids. From germline, CDR1 is SNHLY and CDR2 FYNNEI. In DNA, the CDR3 is TGTGCCAGCATACCGTCTACAGGCGATCAAGAGACCCAGTACTTC. Its translation is CASIPSTGDQETQYF.